This T cell receptor (beta chain) was recovered during a study of somatic mutations in cytotoxic T cells in rheumatoid arthritis. Repertoires were generated with immunoSEQ multiplex PCR, while TCRdb's copy carries only in-frame clones and drops some. The sample shows tens of thousands of clones, around 90% of them seen only once. Source material: CD8+ T cells sorted from blood. The TCR sequence derives from an adult with rheumatoid arthritis.

In DNA form, the CDR3 reads TGCGCCAGCAGCCCATTCGGAGGGATCTCCTATAATTCACCCCTCCACTTT. This encodes CASSPFGGISYNSPLHF. The chain joins TRBV5-1 to TRBJ1-6; D remains unclear. Trimming cost V 4 bases and J 0 bases, with 14 bases left between them. Germline CDR1 reads SGHRS; CDR2 reads YFSETQ. The CDR3 is made up of 17 amino acids.